Described below is a single T cell receptor (beta chain) sequence and its context. These data are taken from a study of cytomegalovirus exposure and HLA in healthy donors. Study summary: The use of the same platform for the roughly 130 validation repertoires and the 666 first-cohort repertoires was reported by a later analysis.

This CDR3 region has 15 residues. V was clipped by 3 bases and J by 7 bases, with 13 bases between them. Germline loops: CDR1 MNHNY, CDR2 SVGAGI (reference sequence). The table came from immunoSEQ multiplex PCR; TCRdb's copy has only in-frame clones and leaves some out. The repertoire includes about 250,000 clones, 80% to 90% of them detected once, and 2% to 3% sits in the top ten. This sequence originates from a man in his late teens or twenties in good health and CMV-seronegative. Sequencing was done on a sample of PBMCs. The V and J genes are TRBV6-6 and TRBJ1-6; weak D call: TRBD1 (6 bases). For the CDR3, the DNA is TGTGCCAGCAGTTATCTACAGGGTTTAAATTCACCCCTCCACTTT. Amino acids: CASSYLQGLNSPLHF.